What follows are 32 T cell receptor beta chains derived from one specimen sequenced in a study of T-cell reconstitution after alpha-beta-depleted transplantation in children. A library of TCRbeta sequences, prepared with unique molecular identifiers, was generated. TCRdb called the PCR reads again in MiXCR, with one record for every CDR3 protein. Altogether some 340,000 distinct CDR3 sequences are present, about a tenth being singletons, with the ten largest covering around 2.5%. The sequenced sample was PBMCs from the stem cell graft donor, obtained from the stem cell graft. The receptors originated from a human donor who donated a stem cell graft to a child with acute lymphoblastic leukemia.

This clonotype was observed a handful of times. V is TRBV5-1 and J is TRBJ2-3; D ambiguous. There are 14 residues in the CDR3. V lost 2 bases and J lost 2, with 9 bases in between. Germline V gene sequence: CDR1 SGHRS, CDR2 YFSETQ. The CDR3 DNA sequence: TGCGCCAGCAGCTTACTGGGCCCCACAGATACGCAGTATTTT. Translated: CASSLLGPTDTQYF.

This clonotype was observed a few times. The chain joins TRBV29-1 to TRBJ2-7; D perhaps matches TRBD2 (5 bases). V lost 4 bases and J lost 6, with 19 bases in between. The CDR3 has 14 residues. Per the germline V gene, CDR1 is SQVTM and CDR2 is ANQGSEA. DNA of the CDR3: TGCAGCGTTGTTGTGAGCGGATCGGGCGGCGAGCAGTACTTC. It encodes CSVVVSGSGGEQYF.

This clonotype was seen ten or more times. The chain joins TRBV7-2 to TRBJ2-7; tentatively, D is TRBD2 (6 bases). CDR3 length: 15 residues. Germline V gives CDR1 SGHTA, CDR2 FQGNSA. V was trimmed by 1 base and J by 2 bases, leaving 12 bases between them. The CDR3 region has the DNA TGTGCCAGCAGCTTAGGGAAAGCGGGCCCCTACGAGCAGTACTTC. It translates to CASSLGKAGPYEQYF.

The V and J genes are TRBV5-6 and TRBJ2-3, with 8 bases aligning to TRBD1. The CDR3 covers 15 residues. Losses at the gene ends were 5 bases for V and 0 bases for J; bases not matched to a gene: 5. In germline, CDR1 is SGHDT, CDR2 YYEEEE. The CDR3 bases are TGTGCCAGCAGGACCACAGGGGGAAGCACAGATACGCAGTATTTT. This sequence encodes CASRTTGGSTDTQYF.

The sample holds a few counts of this clonotype. This rearrangement joins TRBV5-1 to TRBJ2-3, with D perhaps being TRBD1 or TRBD2 (5 bases each). V was trimmed by 5 bases and J by 0 bases, leaving 7 bases between them. The CDR3 covers 13 residues. Germline V gene sequence: CDR1 SGHRS, CDR2 YFSETQ. CDR3 in amino acids: CASRGESTDTQYF. The CDR3 DNA reads TGCGCCAGCAGGGGGGAGAGCACAGATACGCAGTATTTT.

This clonotype was observed a handful of times. The gene calls are TRBV12-3 or TRBV12-4 and TRBJ2-1; 7 bases line up with TRBD2. Trimming removed 6 bases from V and 0 bases from J; junction bases left unmatched: 8. The CDR3 runs to 16 residues. Here the CDR3 DNA reads TGTGCCAGCAGCCCACTAGCGTACTCCTCCTACAATGAGCAGTTCTTC. Its translation is CASSPLAYSSYNEQFF.

J is TRBJ2-7 and V is TRBV20-1; 7 bases line up with TRBD2. The CDR3 consists of 13 residues. Trimming cost V 6 bases and J 3 bases; bases outside gene matches: 8. The germline CDR1 and CDR2 sequences are DFQATT and SNEGSKA (reference sequence). The chain's CDR3 is CSAEAAGYYEQYF. Written as DNA, the CDR3 is TGCAGTGCCGAGGCAGCGGGGTACTACGAGCAGTACTTC.

This clonotype appeared many times. The chain joins TRBV20-1 to TRBJ2-2, with D perhaps matching TRBD2 (5 bases). The CDR3 has 16 residues. Germline values: CDR1 DFQATT, CDR2 SNEGSKA (reference sequence). V dropped 0 bases and J dropped 0 bases, with 11 bases sitting between them. The CDR3 sequence: CSARDLWRANTGELFF. In DNA form, the CDR3 reads TGCAGTGCTAGAGATCTTTGGCGGGCGAACACCGGGGAGCTGTTTTTT.

The table lists this clonotype with many counts. The gene calls are TRBV4-1 and TRBJ2-1, with D unresolved. CDR3 size: 15 residues. From germline, CDR1 is MGHRA and CDR2 YSYEKL. V was clipped by 1 base and J by 8 bases, with 15 bases between them. CDR3 sequence (DNA): TGCGCCAGCAGCCAAGGGTATTACGACGGCGATGAGCAGTTCTTC. Its translation is CASSQGYYDGDEQFF.

The chain combines TRBV28 with TRBJ2-1; D is perhaps TRBD1 (6 bases). The CDR3 runs 15 residues. The germline gives CDR1 MDHEN, CDR2 SYDVKM. With 2 bases removed from V and 9 bases from J, the gap between germline ends came to 17 bases. The CDR3 loop reads CASSLTGTSPFEQFF. In DNA, the CDR3 is TGTGCCAGCAGTTTAACAGGGACCTCCCCTTTTGAGCAGTTCTTC.

The rearrangement joins TRBV28 to TRBJ2-1; D gene unclear. The CDR3 length is 14 residues. The V gene's germline CDR1 is MDHEN and CDR2 SYDVKM. Trimming removed 6 bases from V and 6 bases from J, with 15 bases in between. The CDR3 nucleotides are TGTGCCAGCAGCTTCCGCTGGTTCGCCAATGAGCAGTTCTTC. Translation: CASSFRWFANEQFF.

Only a few counts were recorded for this clonotype. This chain uses TRBV7-3 with TRBJ2-7, with 8 positions matching TRBD1. V shed 0 bases and J 3 bases; nucleotides not matched to a gene: 7. The CDR3 sequence is 16 residues long. CDR1 and CDR2 (germline): SGHTA, FQGTGA. CDR3 bases: TGTGCCAGCAGCTTAACGCGGCAGGGGGCGAGCTACGAGCAGTACTTC. Its protein is CASSLTRQGASYEQYF. Variable domain in full (rest from reference TRBV7-3 and TRBJ2-7): GAGVSQTPSNKVTEKGKYVELRCDPISGHTALYWYRQSLGQGPEFLIYFQGTGAADDSGLPNDRFFAVRPEGSVSTLKIQRTERGDSAVYLCASSLTRQGASYEQYFGPGTRLTVT.

This clonotype was picked up many times. V is TRBV6-4 and J is TRBJ2-1; tentative D call: TRBD1 (6 bases). With 2 bases removed from V and 7 bases from J, the gap between germline ends came to 15 bases. CDR1 and CDR2 from the germline V gene are MRHNA and SNTAGT. The CDR3 is 15 amino acids. In nucleotides, the CDR3 is TGTGCCAGCAGTGACACCACAGGGTTCCCAAATGAGCAGTTCTTC. As protein: CASSDTTGFPNEQFF.

The rearrangement links TRBV20-1 to TRBJ2-1; 11 bases align to TRBD2. The ends lost 6 bases at V and 7 bases at J; junction bases unmatched: 14. Germline assignment: CDR1 DFQATT and CDR2 SNEGSKA (reference sequence). CDR3 length equals 16 residues. CDR3 protein: CSARDGTSGFGNEQFF. The CDR3 DNA reads as TGCAGTGCCAGGGATGGGACTAGCGGCTTCGGGAATGAGCAGTTCTTC.

This clonotype was detected a few times. The chain links TRBV10-3 to TRBJ2-3; 9 bases align to TRBD2. The CDR3 contains 16 residues. The V gene's germline CDR1 is ENHRY and CDR2 SYGVKD. V dropped 3 bases and J dropped 4; count of bases not matched to a gene: 8. The CDR3 DNA reads as TGTGCCATCAGTGACCCTAGCGGGATGGGGCCAGATACGCAGTATTTT. Translated, it gives CAISDPSGMGPDTQYF.

Regarding this clonotype: Possible read error: a much larger clone is one base away. V usage is TRBV28 and J usage is TRBJ2-1; 7 nucleotides match TRBD2. The germline gives CDR1 MDHEN, CDR2 SYDVKM. The CDR3 length is 15 residues. Here the CDR3 reads CASRKGLSSYYEQFF. As DNA, the CDR3 is TGTGCCAGCAGGAAGGGACTATCCTCCTACTATGAGCAGTTCTTC.

In this sample, this clonotype turned up a few times. V gene TRBV6-1 combines with J gene TRBJ1-2; D unresolved. The CDR3 extends over 13 amino acids. The germline V gene has CDR1 MNHNS and CDR2 SASEGT. With 0 bases removed from V and 2 bases from J, the gap between germline ends came to 4 bases. DNA for the CDR3: TGTGCCAGCAGTGAAGCAAGGAACTATGGCTACACCTTC. Amino acid sequence: CASSEARNYGYTF.

The CDR3 protein is CASSWEELADRYNEQFF. The CDR3 nucleotides read TGTGCCAGCAGCTGGGAAGAGCTAGCGGATCGCTACAATGAGCAGTTCTTC. This rearrangement joins TRBV7-9 to TRBJ2-1, with TRBD2 matching over 7 bases. The germline V gene encodes CDR1 SEHNR and CDR2 FQNEAQ (reference sequence). The V gene end was trimmed by 4 bases and the J gene end by 3 bases; junction bases not matched to a gene: 12. The CDR3 is 17 residues long. Supplemented by reference TRBV7-9 and TRBJ2-1, the full variable domain reads DTGVSQNPRHKITKRGQNVTFRCDPISEHNRLYWYRQTLGQGPEFLTYFQNEAQLEKSRLLSDRFSAERPKGSFSTLEIQRTEQGDSAMYLCASSWEELADRYNEQFFGPGTRLTVL.

This clonotype was found a few times. V usage is TRBV4-2 and J usage is TRBJ2-3; D remains unclear. The CDR3 extends over 16 amino acids. Trimming shortened V by 3 bases and J by 0 bases, and 13 bases separated the two germline ends. Germline CDR1 and CDR2: LGHNA and YNFKEQ. The CDR3 DNA reads TGTGCCAGCAGCCAGGGCGGAAGAGCTAGCACAGATACGCAGTATTTT. This encodes CASSQGGRASTDTQYF.

On this clonotype itself: A single base separates this from a much larger clone, so it may be a read error. The chain carries TRBV27 and TRBJ2-3; TRBD2 matches at 11 bases. Germline CDR1 and CDR2: MNHEY and SMNVEV (reference sequence). The CDR3 is 14 amino acids. The CDR3 loop reads CASNLGTSGGTQYF. In DNA form, the CDR3 reads TGTGCCAGCAATTTAGGGACTAGCGGCGGTACGCAGTATTTT.

This clonotype was seen only a few times. The chain employs TRBV20-1 and TRBJ2-2; 14 bases match TRBD2. Germline trimming cut 0 bases from V and 7 bases from J; bases unmatched to any gene: 13. Germline CDR1 DFQATT, CDR2 SNEGSKA (reference sequence). This CDR3 comprises 19 residues. The CDR3 DNA reads as TGCAGTGCTAGAGATTGGTGGGAGGGGACTAGCGGGAGTAACGGGGAGCTGTTTTTT. Amino acids: CSARDWWEGTSGSNGELFF.

Many counts were recorded for this clonotype. The rearrangement links TRBV12-3 or TRBV12-4 to TRBJ2-1; TRBD2 aligns across 8 bases. Trimming removed 3 bases from V and 4 bases from J; junction bases left unmatched: 8. The CDR3 length is 16 residues. CDR3 sequence: CASSFAGGLGYNEQFF. For the CDR3, the DNA is TGTGCCAGCAGTTTCGCGGGAGGACTGGGGTACAATGAGCAGTTCTTC.

There are many counts of this clonotype. This chain joins TRBV20-1 and TRBJ1-1, with D unresolved. The CDR3 runs to 14 residues. Trimming removed 2 bases from V and 3 bases from J, with 13 bases in between. The germline gives CDR1 DFQATT, CDR2 SNEGSKA (reference sequence). The CDR3 nucleotides are TGCAGTGCTAGACTACCACTCGGGGACACTGAAGCTTTCTTT. Translation gives CSARLPLGDTEAFF.

This clonotype occurred many times. J is TRBJ2-7 and V is TRBV5-1, with D perhaps matching TRBD1 or TRBD2 (5 bases each). V was clipped by 0 bases and J by 3 bases, with 19 bases between them. The length of the CDR3 is 17 residues. Germline assignment: CDR1 SGHRS and CDR2 YFSETQ. The CDR3 DNA follows: TGCGCCAGCAGCTTGGATTTCCCGGGACGGGGCCTCTACGAGCAGTACTTC. It codes for CASSLDFPGRGLYEQYF. The complete variable domain, with remaining parts taken from reference TRBV5-1 and TRBJ2-7, reads KAGVTQTPRYLIKTRGQQVTLSCSPISGHRSVSWYQQTPGQGLQFLFEYFSETQRNKGNFPGRFSGRQFSNSRSEMNVSTLELGDSALYLCASSLDFPGRGLYEQYFGPGTRLTVT.

This clonotype was seen a few times. The DNA for the CDR3 is TGTGCCAGCAGCCCAACGCCCGGACTAGCCGGGCAGTTCTTC. Translation gives CASSPTPGLAGQFF. J is TRBJ2-1 and V is TRBV7-3; 8 bases line up with TRBD2. Germline V lookup: CDR1 SGHTA, CDR2 FQGTGA. The V segment lost 5 bases and the J segment 12 bases; nucleotides outside the gene matches: 12. CDR3 size: 14 residues.

This clonotype appeared many times. The V and J genes are TRBV6-5 and TRBJ2-3; D is unclear. The germline V gene has CDR1 MNHEY and CDR2 SVGAGI. The CDR3 has 15 residues. The germline V and J ends were trimmed by 5 bases and 0 bases, with 12 bases remaining between them. CDR3 sequence reads: CASSPRESSTDTQYF. DNA of the CDR3: TGTGCCAGCAGTCCAAGGGAATCTAGCACAGATACGCAGTATTTT.

This clonotype has a handful of counts. The CDR3 nucleotides read TGCAGTGCTAGAGATACCAGGGATAATTCACCCCTCCACTTT. Translation: CSARDTRDNSPLHF. The V gene is TRBV20-1, the J gene TRBJ1-6, with D tentatively TRBD1 (5 bases). V was shortened by 0 bases and J by 5 bases, with 8 bases between the two germline ends. Looked up from germline, CDR1 is DFQATT and CDR2 is SNEGSKA (reference sequence). CDR3 length: 14 residues.

V gene TRBV7-6 combines with J gene TRBJ2-3, with TRBD2 as a possible D gene (6 bases). The CDR3 has 15 amino acids. V was pared by 5 bases and J by 3 bases, with 15 bases between. CDR1 is SGHVS and CDR2 is FNYEAQ in the germline V gene. The CDR3 reads CASSVSAGGTDTQYF. The CDR3, as DNA: TGTGCCAGCAGCGTATCAGCGGGTGGTACAGATACGCAGTATTTT.

The chain joins TRBV30 to TRBJ1-5; TRBD1 might be the D (6 bases). This CDR3 has 13 amino acids. Germline CDR1 is GTSNPN and CDR2 is SVGIG (reference sequence). Trimming cost V 1 base and J 2 bases, with 6 bases left between them. The CDR3 is CAWSGQGNQPQHF. The CDR3 DNA reads TGTGCCTGGAGTGGACAGGGCAATCAGCCCCAGCATTTT.

The chain uses TRBV5-5 and TRBJ2-7; D unclear. Germline loops: CDR1 SGHKS, CDR2 YYEKEE (reference sequence). The CDR3 runs to 13 residues. V was cut by 0 bases and J by 5 bases, with 9 bases left in between. CDR3 sequence: CASSLAGAHEQYF. CDR3 nucleotide sequence: TGTGCCAGCAGCTTGGCGGGTGCCCACGAGCAGTACTTC.

The sample holds a few counts of this clonotype. V usage is TRBV12-3 or TRBV12-4 and J usage is TRBJ2-7; D may be TRBD1 (6 bases). The V and J ends lost 7 bases and 4 bases respectively, with 14 bases between them. The CDR3 covers 13 residues. The CDR3, as DNA: TGTGCCAGCAATCGGCAGGGGACGTACGAGCAGTACTTC. As protein: CASNRQGTYEQYF.

This chain uses TRBV15 with TRBJ2-1, with D unresolved. Per the germline V gene, CDR1 is LNHNV and CDR2 is YYDKDF (reference sequence). The CDR3 is made up of 14 amino acids. Trimming shortened V by 1 base and J by 2 bases, and 6 bases separated the two germline ends. DNA of the CDR3: TGTGCCACCAGCAGAGTTACCACCTACAATGAGCAGTTCTTC. Translation: CATSRVTTYNEQFF.